One sample yielded the 9 T cell receptor beta chains listed below, sequenced in a study of T cells in narcolepsy. Only in-frame clones appear in the TCRdb table, and some are missing; sequencing was by immunoSEQ multiplex PCR. This sample carries about 27,000 clones, roughly nine tenths of them seen once, and the ten largest clones take roughly 1.1%. Sequencing used CD45RA- memory CD4+ T cells from PBMCs. The receptors were sampled from a human donor with narcolepsy.

The chain has TRBV5-1 and TRBJ2-1; 8 bases agree with TRBD1. The ends lost 5 bases at V and 0 bases at J; junction bases unmatched: 7. Germline CDR1 is SGHRS and CDR2 is YFSETQ. This CDR3 is built from 16 residues. The CDR3 sequence is CASSIAGTGSYNEQFF. The CDR3 DNA sequence: TGCGCCAGCAGTATTGCCGGGACAGGCTCCTACAATGAGCAGTTCTTC.

The V and J genes are TRBV6-6 and TRBJ1-1, with D possibly being TRBD1 (5 bases). Deletions cut 0 bases from V and 4 bases from J, with 9 bases between. The CDR3 extends over 14 amino acids. CDR1 is MNHNY and CDR2 is SVGAGI in the germline V gene (reference sequence). The CDR3 DNA reads TGTGCCAGCAGTTACTCGAGACAGAGCACTGAAGCTTTCTTT. Protein product: CASSYSRQSTEAFF.

The chain joins TRBV2 to TRBJ1-1; the D gene is possibly TRBD1 (5 bases). The CDR3 totals 14 residues. Looked up from germline, CDR1 is SNHLY and CDR2 is FYNNEI. V lost 7 bases to trimming and J lost 4 bases, with 16 bases between them. The CDR3 region is CASTGILGGTEAFF. In DNA form, the CDR3 reads TGTGCCAGCACAGGAATCCTGGGGGGCACTGAAGCTTTCTTT.

V is TRBV11-2 and J is TRBJ2-1; D tentatively reads TRBD1 or TRBD2 (6 bases each). The CDR3 covers 15 residues. The ends were cut back, 0 bases at V and 3 bases at J, with 9 bases in the middle. CDR1 is SGHAT and CDR2 is FQNNGV in the germline V gene. Here the CDR3 reads CASSLDRGDYNEQFF. The CDR3 DNA sequence: TGTGCCAGCAGCTTAGATAGGGGGGACTACAATGAGCAGTTCTTC.

The genes are TRBV2 and TRBJ1-6; D unclear. CDR3 length: 15 amino acids. The V gene's germline CDR1 is SNHLY and CDR2 FYNNEI. V was pared by 8 bases and J by 4 bases, with 15 bases between. CDR3 sequence (DNA): TGTGCCAGCCAGCCGCCGACACTTTATAATTCACCCCTCCACTTT. Amino acids: CASQPPTLYNSPLHF.

The chain employs TRBV5-4 and TRBJ1-2; 8 bases are a match to TRBD1. The germline V gene has CDR1 SGHNT and CDR2 YYREEE (reference sequence). The CDR3 covers 15 residues. The J segment lost 3 bases and the V segment lost 5 bases, leaving 9 bases of the junction unmatched. The CDR3 DNA reads as TGTGCCAGCAGTTCCCCGGGACAGGTTGACTATGGCTACACCTTC. Translated: CASSSPGQVDYGYTF. The full variable domain, completed using reference TRBV5-4 and TRBJ1-2, is ETGVTQSPTHLIKTRGQQVTLRCSSQSGHNTVSWYQQALGQGPQFIFQYYREEENGRGNFPPRFSGLQFPNYSSELNVNALELDDSALYLCASSSPGQVDYGYTFGSGTRLTVV.

This chain connects TRBV10-1 to TRBJ1-5, with TRBD1 as a possible D gene (5 bases). V gave up 4 bases and J gave up 0 bases, with 10 bases separating them. The CDR3 is 15 residues long. Germline values: CDR1 WNHNN, CDR2 SYGVQD (reference sequence). CDR3 residues: CASSGEGYSNQPQHF. The CDR3 region has the DNA TGCGCCAGCAGTGGAGAGGGGTATAGCAATCAGCCCCAGCATTTT.

The V and J genes are TRBV18 and TRBJ2-3; 8 bases line up with TRBD2. Germline V CDR1 and CDR2: KGHSH, LQKENI. The CDR3 runs to 15 residues. Losses at the gene ends were 6 bases for V and 7 bases for J; bases not matched to a gene: 12. CDR3: CASSRSSGVENTQYF. The CDR3, as DNA: TGTGCCAGCTCCCGGAGTAGCGGGGTGGAAAATACGCAGTATTTT.

The rearrangement joins TRBV28 to TRBJ1-1; D ambiguous. Trimming cost V 4 bases and J 4 bases, with 7 bases left between them. The germline V gene has CDR1 MDHEN and CDR2 SYDVKM. The CDR3 is 12 amino acids. The CDR3 reads CASSSEVTEAFF. DNA of the CDR3: TGTGCCAGCAGTTCCGAAGTCACTGAAGCTTTCTTT.